This T cell receptor (beta chain) was captured by sequencing in a study of OX40 agonist ivuxolimab in advanced cancers. About the research overall: Males comprised 75% to 90% of the group, whose mean age was about 60 years (range roughly 20 to 90).

Baseline, cycle 4 day 1, and cycle 7 day 1 were the blood sampling points. With regard to this clone: Its antigen is currently unknown.

The repertoire was sequenced with immunoSEQ multiplex PCR; TCRdb's copy has only in-frame clones and lacks some. The sample holds tens of thousands of clones, about nine tenths seen once. V shed 3 bases, J shed 6 bases, and the junction held 7 bases outside the gene matches. The germline gives CDR1 KGHSH, CDR2 LQKENI. This CDR3 comprises 14 residues. Study-wide findings and caveats: In a subset of nonresponders, normalized T-cell clonal expansion was also low. Among T cells, CD8+ cells averaged more expanded clones than CD4+ cells.

The source material was CD4+ or CD8+ T cells sorted from blood, sampled in a trial of the OX40 agonist ivuxolimab. The source of this sequence is an adult with an advanced solid tumor such as melanoma, head and neck, liver or kidney cancer. The chain is built from TRBV18 and TRBJ1-1; TRBD1 agrees at 7 bases. The CDR3 region is CASSPPGGGPEAFF. Here the CDR3 DNA reads TGTGCCAGCTCACCCCCTGGAGGGGGCCCTGAAGCTTTCTTT. The complete variable domain, with remaining parts taken from reference TRBV18 and TRBJ1-1, reads NAGVMQNPRHLVRRRGQEARLRCSPMKGHSHVYWYRQLPEEGLKFMVYLQKENIIDESGMPKERFSAEFPKEGPSILRIQQVVRGDSAAYFCASSPPGGGPEAFFGQGTRLTVV.